Detailed here is one TCR beta chain. Its target is unknown. This specimen belongs to a study of cytomegalovirus exposure and HLA in healthy donors. Overall study results and limits: Most sequenced TCRs were rare (though some public TCRs occurred in many donors).

Primers: 60 Vbeta forward and 13 Jbeta reverse. Produced via immunoSEQ multiplex PCR; TCRdb's table is partial and in-frame only. The table lists tens of thousands of clones, around 75% of them singletons. CDR3 length: 16 residues. Germline CDR1 is MDHEN and CDR2 is SYDVKM. V lost 10 bases, J lost 1 base, and 19 bases lay in between. Sample: PBMCs. This sequence was found in a man aged 35-49 years in good health and CMV-seronegative. V and J are TRBV28 and TRBJ2-2, with a possible D match to TRBD2 (6 bases). CDR3 DNA: TGTGCCATCCGACCAGTAGCGGAGGGGAACACCGGGGAGCTGTTTTTT. Translation gives CAIRPVAEGNTGELFF.